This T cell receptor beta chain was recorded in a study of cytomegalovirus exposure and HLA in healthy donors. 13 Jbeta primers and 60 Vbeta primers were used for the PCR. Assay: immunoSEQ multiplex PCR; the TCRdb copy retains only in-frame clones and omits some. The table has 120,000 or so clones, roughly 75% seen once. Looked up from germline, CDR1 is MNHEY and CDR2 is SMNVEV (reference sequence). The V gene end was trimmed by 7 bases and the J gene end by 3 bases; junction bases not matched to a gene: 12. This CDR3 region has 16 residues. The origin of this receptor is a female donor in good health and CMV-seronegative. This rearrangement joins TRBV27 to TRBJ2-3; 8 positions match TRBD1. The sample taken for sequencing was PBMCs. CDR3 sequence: CASNLKRTGRTDTQYF. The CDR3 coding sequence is TGTGCCAGCAATCTAAAAAGGACAGGGCGGACAGATACGCAGTATTTT.